A single sample gave rise to the 21 T cell receptor beta chains below, sequenced in a study of blood T cell repertoires in COVID-19. Sequencing used immunoSEQ multiplex PCR; TCRdb keeps in-frame clones, though not all of them. The table lists tens of thousands of clones, about four fifths of them singletons. The sequenced sample consisted of peripheral blood. These TCRs come from a man aged 65 to 85 with acute or convalescent COVID-19.

This chain joins TRBV4-3 and TRBJ2-2; TRBD2 matches at 8 bases. CDR1 and CDR2 (germline): LGHNA, YSLEER. This CDR3 is built from 17 residues. The V gene end was trimmed by 1 base and the J gene end by 6 bases; junction bases not matched to a gene: 10. The CDR3 DNA follows: TGCGCCAGCAGCCAAGCCCCGAGGAGCGGGGGCCCCGGGGAGCTGTTTTTT. Protein sequence: CASSQAPRSGGPGELFF.

This rearrangement joins TRBV6-5 to TRBJ1-2; 7 positions agree with TRBD1. From germline, CDR1 is MNHEY and CDR2 SVGAGI. The CDR3 covers 15 residues. After removal of 2 bases from V and 4 bases from J, the junction contained 7 bases not matched to a gene. CDR3 in amino acids: CASSYRGQGRYGYTF. The CDR3 DNA reads TGTGCCAGCAGTTACAGGGGGCAAGGACGCTATGGCTACACCTTC.

The V call is TRBV11-3, the J call TRBJ1-1; a possible D gene is TRBD1 (5 bases). The CDR3 length is 15 residues. From germline, CDR1 is SGHNT and CDR2 YENEEA. With 1 base removed from V and 3 bases from J, the gap between germline ends came to 12 bases. CDR3 loop: CASSLGGEKDTEAFF. The CDR3 DNA sequence: TGTGCCAGCAGCTTAGGGGGGGAGAAAGACACTGAAGCTTTCTTT.

The chain joins TRBV7-3 to TRBJ2-3; a weak D match, TRBD2 (6 bases). The V end was cut by 3 bases, the J end by 1 base, with 8 bases between. This CDR3 is 14 amino acids long. Germline values: CDR1 SGHTA, CDR2 FQGTGA. The CDR3 here is CASSLASGTDTQYF. CDR3 nucleotides: TGTGCCAGCAGCTTGGCTAGCGGCACAGATACGCAGTATTTT.

The chain joins TRBV3-1 (or the pseudogene TRBV3-2) to TRBJ2-7; D possibly corresponds to TRBD1 (7 bases). Germline assignment: CDR1 LGHDT and CDR2 YNNKEL (reference sequence). V gave up 0 bases and J gave up 6 bases, with 30 bases separating them. This CDR3 contains 20 residues. CDR3 sequence (DNA): TGTGCCAGCAGCCAAGATCAGGGGGGTTTCCCGAAACCTTCTTCGGGCGAGCAGTACTTC. The encoded protein is CASSQDQGGFPKPSSGEQYF.

J is TRBJ1-4 and V is TRBV7-9; no reliable D call. The CDR3 has 14 amino acids. Germline V lookup: CDR1 SEHNR, CDR2 FQNEAQ (reference sequence). Trimming took 5 bases from V and 2 from J, leaving 9 bases between them. The CDR3 is CASSLGGTNEKLFF. CDR3 bases: TGTGCCAGCAGCCTCGGCGGGACTAATGAAAAACTGTTTTTT.

This chain joins TRBV6-5 and TRBJ1-2, with D maybe TRBD1 (5 bases). The ends were cut back, 4 bases at V and 5 bases at J, with 14 bases in the middle. The CDR3 is 14 amino acids. Germline V gene sequence: CDR1 MNHEY, CDR2 SVGAGI. CDR3 nucleotide sequence: TGTGCCAGCAGTTCGCGGGACTTCTGGTATGGCTACACCTTC. It translates to CASSSRDFWYGYTF.

This clone showed up just a few times. The CDR3 DNA is TGTGCCAGTACGCCCAACGCGCGGGGGGAGATGCATCAGCCCCAGCATTTT. The encoded protein is CASTPNARGEMHQPQHF. The J gene is TRBJ1-5, the V gene TRBV19, with D perhaps TRBD1 (5 bases). Per the germline V gene, CDR1 is LNHDA and CDR2 is SQIVND (reference sequence). This CDR3 is built from 17 residues. Trimming removed 7 bases from V and 5 bases from J, with 24 bases in between.

This chain connects TRBV28 to TRBJ2-7; 9 positions agree with TRBD2. Looked up from germline, CDR1 is MDHEN and CDR2 is SYDVKM. This CDR3 has 18 residues. V dropped 3 bases and J dropped 5; count of bases not matched to a gene: 17. Here the CDR3 DNA reads TGTGCCAGCAGTTTCCCGAGGACGGAGCCTCTAGCGGGACACGAGCAGTACTTC. Translated, it gives CASSFPRTEPLAGHEQYF.

The chain combines TRBV19 with TRBJ2-2, with a tentative D call TRBD2 (6 bases). CDR3 length: 18 amino acids. CDR1 LNHDA and CDR2 SQIVND come from the germline V gene (reference sequence). V shed 4 bases and J shed 1 base, with 19 bases lying between them. CDR3 protein: CASSRGVGPELNTGELFF. As DNA, the CDR3 is TGTGCCAGTAGTAGGGGGGTCGGACCAGAATTGAACACCGGGGAGCTGTTTTTT.

The rearrangement joins TRBV28 to TRBJ2-7; D perhaps matches TRBD2 (6 bases). The CDR3 length is 14 residues. Trimming cost V 3 bases and J 7 bases, with 16 bases left between them. CDR1 is MDHEN, CDR2 SYDVKM, per germline. The CDR3 is CASSFPGTPGEQYF. The CDR3 nucleotides are TGTGCCAGCAGTTTCCCTGGGACTCCGGGGGAGCAGTACTTC.

J is TRBJ2-7 and V is TRBV6-5; TRBD1 matches at 9 bases. The trim removed 0 bases at V and 7 bases at J, leaving 10 bases unmatched. The CDR3 contains 16 residues. Germline V lookup: CDR1 MNHEY, CDR2 SVGAGI. Here the CDR3 reads CASSYSGTGTSKEQYF. The CDR3, as DNA: TGTGCCAGCAGTTACTCGGGGACAGGGACGTCTAAAGAGCAGTACTTC.

The chain has TRBV28 and TRBJ2-1; 9 nucleotides align to TRBD1. The CDR3 is 16 residues long. With V trimmed by 1 base and J by 8 bases, 9 bases remained unmatched. The germline CDR1 and CDR2 sequences are MDHEN and SYDVKM. For the CDR3, the DNA is TGTGCCAGCAGTTTATCCGGACAGGGGCGAGGGGATGAGCAGTTCTTC. This sequence encodes CASSLSGQGRGDEQFF.

This clone was seen a few times. The rearrangement links TRBV2 to TRBJ2-7; 9 bases line up with TRBD1. J was trimmed by 1 base and V by 8 bases; bases with no gene match: 9. This CDR3 region has 15 residues. CDR1 SNHLY and CDR2 FYNNEI come from the germline V gene. Here the CDR3 reads CASFRGGTGSYEQYF. DNA of the CDR3: TGTGCCAGCTTTCGCGGCGGGACAGGGTCCTACGAGCAGTACTTC.

This chain's CDR3 is CASSFGDSNSPLHF. The CDR3 DNA reads TGTGCCAGCAGCTTCGGGGACAGTAATTCACCCCTCCACTTT. The chain links TRBV5-5 to TRBJ1-6, with 7 positions matching TRBD1. V lost 2 bases and J lost 6; bases outside the gene matches: 2. CDR1 is SGHKS, CDR2 YYEKEE, per germline (reference sequence). The length of the CDR3 is 14 residues.

This sequence joins TRBV5-1 and TRBJ2-7, with 8 bases that match TRBD2. CDR1 SGHRS and CDR2 YFSETQ come from the germline V gene. V trimming: 3 bases; J trimming: 2 bases; junction bases outside the gene matches: 1. The CDR3 runs 13 residues. DNA of the CDR3: TGCGCCAGCAGCTCGGGACTAGCCTACGAGCAGTACTTC. Protein sequence: CASSSGLAYEQYF.

The V and J genes are TRBV24-1 and TRBJ2-1, with 9 positions matching TRBD2. Germline-derived CDR1 and CDR2 are KGHDR and SFDVKD. The V segment lost 3 bases and the J segment 4 bases; nucleotides outside the gene matches: 12. The CDR3 covers 18 residues. CDR3 nucleotide sequence: TGTGCCACCAGTGATCCCAATCCGGGAGCGGGAGGTTACAATGAGCAGTTCTTC. It specifies CATSDPNPGAGGYNEQFF.

This rearrangement joins TRBV6-6 to TRBJ1-3; 8 bases align to TRBD1. From germline, CDR1 is MNHNY and CDR2 SVGAGI (reference sequence). Trimming at V came to 4 bases and at J to 2 bases, leaving 4 bases not matched to a gene. The CDR3 is 15 residues long. CDR3 coding DNA: TGTGCCAGCAGTTTAAGGACAGGGACTGGAAACACCATATATTTT. Amino acids: CASSLRTGTGNTIYF.

The J gene is TRBJ2-2, the V gene TRBV2, with D possibly TRBD2 on 6 matching bases. Trimming shortened V by 4 bases and J by 7 bases, and 10 bases separated the two germline ends. The CDR3 is 13 residues long. Germline-derived CDR1 and CDR2 are SNHLY and FYNNEI. CDR3 sequence reads: CASSGGVFGELFF. CDR3 DNA sequence: TGTGCCAGCAGTGGGGGGGTCTTCGGGGAGCTGTTTTTT.

The J gene is TRBJ2-3, the V gene TRBV5-1, with 10 nucleotides matching TRBD1. Germline V gene sequence: CDR1 SGHRS, CDR2 YFSETQ. The CDR3 covers 16 residues. V was clipped by 4 bases and J by 4 bases; unmatched bases: 9. The CDR3 nucleotides are TGCGCCAGCAGCCCGGAAGGGGACAGGGGAGCAGATACGCAGTATTTT. It translates to CASSPEGDRGADTQYF.

This clone was seen a handful of times. The V and J genes are TRBV27 and TRBJ2-2, with 11 bases that match TRBD2. The J segment lost 1 base and the V segment lost 6 bases, leaving 1 base of the junction unmatched. This CDR3 spans 15 amino acids. Germline CDR1 MNHEY, CDR2 SMNVEV (reference sequence). The CDR3 loop is CASRGLAGNTGELFF. As DNA, the CDR3 is TGTGCCAGCAGAGGACTAGCGGGGAACACCGGGGAGCTGTTTTTT.